The clone carrying this T cell receptor (beta chain) was seen a single time. This specimen belongs to a study of control samples from healthy donors and cancer patients. The CDR3 consists of 11 residues. Generated by immunoSEQ multiplex PCR, the TCRdb table keeps only in-frame clones and is missing some. The sample shows approximately 26,000 clones, about 81% of them seen only once. This receptor was obtained from a man in his 60s with colorectal cancer. The rearrangement joins TRBV21-1 to TRBJ2-7; whether TRBD1, the table's D call, matches the DNA was not checked. TRBV21-1 is a pseudogene. The material sequenced was PBMCs. The CDR3 DNA reads as TGTGCCAGCAGCAAAGGGGCCGAGCAGTACGTC. Its translation is CASSKGAEQYV.